The clone carrying this T cell receptor (beta chain) was recorded a few times. This record belongs to a study of shared clonotypes between healthy human individuals. CD45RO-negative CD8 cells positively selected for CCR7 made up the naive population, which excluded terminally differentiated effector memory CD45RA+ cells. The CDR3 is made up of 16 amino acids. V lost 0 bases and J lost 6; bases outside the gene matches: 10. From germline, CDR1 is SGDLS and CDR2 YYNGEE. At a deep level, the assay was run. Several immunoSEQ plates received, in even portions, the genomic DNA of each subset. In the sorted-subset replicate PCRs, approximately 200 ng DNA, 30,000 or so T cell genomes, was used. Sequencing was performed with immunoSEQ multiplex PCR; in TCRdb, only in-frame clones are kept and a portion is missing. The sample includes about 680,000 clones, roughly nine tenths seen only once; the top ten take 24%.

The receptor was derived from a man aged 25 to 40 in good health. The V and J genes are TRBV9 and TRBJ2-3; the match to TRBD2 covers 7 bases. Material: naive CD8+ T cells sorted from blood. CDR3: CASSVGGGGRSDTQYF. The CDR3 coding sequence is TGTGCCAGCAGCGTAGGTGGTGGCGGGAGATCTGATACGCAGTATTTT.